A single sample gave rise to the 27 T cell receptor beta chains below, sequenced in a study of CD8+ T cells in alopecia areata. Once RNA had been extracted, it was reverse transcribed into cDNA to act as the sequencing template. Generated by immunoSEQ multiplex PCR, the TCRdb table keeps only in-frame clones and is missing some. The data hold around 200,000 clones, with about 60% observed a single time. This sample's treatment: oral pan-JAK inhibitor, 5-10 mg twice daily. Sequenced material: CD4+ T cells sorted from blood, taken at week 4, from a patient treated with tofacitinib. The receptors here all came from a human donor with alopecia areata.

This rearrangement joins TRBV30 to TRBJ2-1; TRBD2 aligns across 9 bases. The CDR3 has 14 residues. With 0 bases clipped from V and 6 bases from J, the junction kept 3 bases outside the gene matches. The V gene's germline CDR1 is GTSNPN and CDR2 SVGIG (reference sequence). CDR3 amino acids: CAWSVLAGFNEQFF. The CDR3 nucleotides are TGTGCCTGGAGTGTGCTAGCGGGATTCAATGAGCAGTTCTTC.

The rearrangement links TRBV7-2 to TRBJ1-2; D is unclear. Germline-derived CDR1 and CDR2 are SGHTA and FQGNSA. This CDR3 is 15 amino acids long. V was cut by 1 base and J by 8 bases, with 17 bases left in between. The CDR3 sequence is CASSLDMRHSEGYTF. CDR3 coding DNA: TGTGCCAGCAGCTTAGATATGAGACACTCAGAGGGCTACACCTTC.

Turning to this clone: Other DNA sequences from this sample encode an identical CDR3 as well. V usage is TRBV7-2 and J usage is TRBJ2-3; D call uncertain. Germline V CDR1 and CDR2: SGHTA, FQGNSA. V was pared by 5 bases and J by 3 bases, with 6 bases between. The CDR3 is 12 amino acids. CDR3 nucleotide sequence: TGTGCCAGCAGCCCCGGGACAGATACGCAGTATTTT. Its translation: CASSPGTDTQYF.

The rearrangement joins TRBV7-8 to TRBJ1-5, with no clear D. The CDR3 consists of 17 residues. V gave up 4 bases and J gave up 10 bases, with 26 bases separating them. Germline V CDR1 and CDR2: SGHVS, FQNEAQ. CDR3 DNA: TGTGCCAGCAGCTCCGTGGTGGGCAGTTTGGGCTTCAATCCCCAGCATTTT. Its translation is CASSSVVGSLGFNPQHF.

V and J are TRBV29-1 and TRBJ2-1, with a weak D call TRBD1 (6 bases). Germline V gene data show CDR1 as SQVTM and CDR2 as ANQGSEA. The ends were cut back, 3 bases at V and 1 base at J, with 10 bases in the middle. The CDR3 consists of 14 residues. CDR3 nucleotide sequence: TGCAGCGTTGAGGGGGCGATGTCCTACAATGAGCAGTTCTTC. Its protein is CSVEGAMSYNEQFF.

The chain uses TRBV4-3 and TRBJ2-3; 9 nucleotides match TRBD2. Germline V gives CDR1 LGHNA, CDR2 YSLEER. The CDR3 loop spans 14 amino acids. V trimming: 4 bases; J trimming: 3 bases; junction bases outside the gene matches: 2. CDR3 region: CASSRGRDTDTQYF. CDR3 coding DNA: TGCGCCAGCAGCCGCGGGAGGGATACAGATACGCAGTATTTT.

The chain carries TRBV30 and TRBJ1-3; the D is unclear. V was trimmed by 5 bases and J by 0 bases, leaving 11 bases between them. The CDR3 loop spans 14 amino acids. CDR1 is GTSNPN, CDR2 SVGIG, per germline (reference sequence). The CDR3 protein is CAWSGRTSGNTIYF. CDR3 DNA: TGTGCCTGGTCCGGACGGACCTCTGGAAACACCATATATTTT.

The V and J genes are TRBV9 and TRBJ2-1; 8 bases line up with TRBD2. The CDR3 extends over 15 amino acids. The trim removed 0 bases at V and 8 bases at J, leaving 7 bases unmatched. Germline CDR1 is SGDLS and CDR2 is YYNGEE. DNA for the CDR3: TGTGCCAGCAGCGTAGCCAGCGGGAGAGTCGATGAGCAGTTCTTC. This sequence encodes CASSVASGRVDEQFF.

This chain connects TRBV7-2 to TRBJ1-5; no clear D. The CDR3 covers 14 residues. The germline gives CDR1 SGHTA, CDR2 FQGNSA. Trimming left V 1 base short and J 5 bases short, with 9 bases between. CDR3 amino acids: CASSLGVAHQPQHF. As DNA, the CDR3 is TGTGCCAGCAGCTTAGGAGTCGCACATCAGCCCCAGCATTTT.

CDR3 coding DNA: TGCGCCAGCTTCATGCCCGGGTCCTACGAGCAGTACTTC. This encodes CASFMPGSYEQYF. The chain employs TRBV5-1 and TRBJ2-7, with D unresolved. Trimming left V 7 bases short and J 1 base short, with 12 bases between. The CDR3 covers 13 residues. The germline V gene encodes CDR1 SGHRS and CDR2 YFSETQ.

This chain connects TRBV25-1 to TRBJ2-7; TRBD1 is a possible D gene (5 bases). The germline CDR1 and CDR2 sequences are MGHDK and SYGVNS. The V end was cut by 8 bases, the J end by 4 bases, with 15 bases between. This CDR3 has 13 amino acids. This chain's CDR3 is CASAPRQGYEQYF. CDR3 DNA: TGTGCCAGCGCCCCTAGGCAGGGATACGAGCAGTACTTC.

The chain employs TRBV6-5 and TRBJ2-3; D might be TRBD2 (5 bases). Germline V gives CDR1 MNHEY, CDR2 SVGAGI. Trimming pared 0 bases from V and 0 bases from J, leaving 10 bases between. This CDR3 is 16 amino acids long. The CDR3 DNA reads as TGTGCCAGCAGTTACTCGAGGCGGGCCAGCACAGATACGCAGTATTTT. Translated: CASSYSRRASTDTQYF.

The chain carries TRBV29-1 and TRBJ2-2, with 8 bases aligning to TRBD2. J gave up 0 bases and V 7 bases, and 1 base lay outside the gene matches. Germline V gives CDR1 SQVTM, CDR2 ANQGSEA. The CDR3 runs 13 residues. The CDR3 is CSAGLANTGELFF. The CDR3 DNA reads as TGCAGCGCGGGACTAGCGAACACCGGGGAGCTGTTTTTT.

This rearrangement joins TRBV2 to TRBJ1-2, with D perhaps TRBD1 (5 bases). The CDR3 totals 13 residues. V was pared by 7 bases and J by 2 bases, with 11 bases between. The V gene's germline CDR1 is SNHLY and CDR2 FYNNEI. The chain's CDR3 is CASNRDANYGYTF. The CDR3 DNA reads as TGTGCCAGCAATCGGGACGCCAACTATGGCTACACCTTC.

The chain uses TRBV6-5 and TRBJ1-2, with D possibly matching TRBD1 (5 bases). Germline V gene data show CDR1 as MNHEY and CDR2 as SVGAGI. The V end was cut by 8 bases, the J end by 5 bases, with 15 bases between. The CDR3 is 13 residues long. The DNA for the CDR3 is TGTGCCAGCTCGGGGGGAGGGTTGTATGGCTACACCTTC. This codes for CASSGGGLYGYTF.

This chain joins TRBV27 and TRBJ1-2, with TRBD1 identical over 7 bases. Germline lookup yields CDR1 MNHEY and CDR2 SMNVEV (reference sequence). J was trimmed by 3 bases and V by 5 bases; bases with no gene match: 12. CDR3 size: 16 residues. In nucleotides, the CDR3 is TGTGCCAGCAGTCGGACGTCGCACAGGGGTGACTATGGCTACACCTTC. Its translation: CASSRTSHRGDYGYTF.

This rearrangement joins TRBV7-2 to TRBJ2-1; D possibly matches TRBD1 or TRBD2 (5 bases each). V was shortened by 3 bases and J by 7 bases, with 22 bases between the two germline ends. The CDR3 loop spans 17 amino acids. The germline gives CDR1 SGHTA, CDR2 FQGNSA. CDR3 sequence: CASSLVGTGHKRNEQFF. The CDR3 region has the DNA TGTGCCAGCAGCTTGGTGGGTACGGGGCACAAGAGGAATGAGCAGTTCTTC. The variable domain in full, with the rest retrieved from reference TRBV7-2 and TRBJ2-1, is GAGVSQSPSNKVTEKGKDVELRCDPISGHTALYWYRQSLGQGLEFLIYFQGNSAPDKSGLPSDRFSAERTGGSVSTLTIQRTQQEDSAVYLCASSLVGTGHKRNEQFFGPGTRLTVL.

This clone showed up just a few times. The gene calls are TRBV29-1 and TRBJ2-5; 8 nucleotides match TRBD1. CDR1 and CDR2 from the germline V gene are SQVTM and ANQGSEA. Trimming cost V 8 bases and J 5 bases; bases outside gene matches: 16. There are 15 residues in the CDR3. CDR3 bases: TGCAGCCTATTTCCGAGGACAGGGAAAATGGAGACCCAGTACTTC. Amino acid sequence: CSLFPRTGKMETQYF.

The chain recombines TRBV29-1 with TRBJ1-4; the D is unclear. Germline CDR1 SQVTM, CDR2 ANQGSEA. V dropped 5 bases and J dropped 7 bases, with 8 bases sitting between them. There are 11 residues in the CDR3. The DNA for the CDR3 is TGCAGCGTTCGGAGGTCTGAAAAACTGTTTTTT. As protein: CSVRRSEKLFF.

The chain employs TRBV2 and TRBJ2-5, with 9 bases fitting TRBD2. This CDR3 is built from 15 residues. With 6 bases clipped from V and 1 base from J, the junction kept 6 bases outside the gene matches. Germline V gives CDR1 SNHLY, CDR2 FYNNEI. The CDR3 DNA sequence: TGTGCCAGCAGCGCGACTAGCGGCCCCCAAGAGACCCAGTACTTC. Translating it yields CASSATSGPQETQYF.

This clone showed up just a few times. The chain joins TRBV9 to TRBJ2-1; possible D gene TRBD2, 5 bases. The CDR3 has 15 amino acids. Trimming removed 2 bases from V and 0 bases from J, with 9 bases in between. Per the germline V gene, CDR1 is SGDLS and CDR2 is YYNGEE. The CDR3 sequence: CASSVSGFSYNEQFF. CDR3 DNA sequence: TGTGCCAGCAGCGTGTCGGGATTCTCCTACAATGAGCAGTTCTTC.

The J gene is TRBJ1-3, the V gene TRBV9; D gene ambiguous. The CDR3 contains 13 residues. Per the germline V gene, CDR1 is SGDLS and CDR2 is YYNGEE. V was cut by 0 bases and J by 4 bases, with 5 bases left in between. CDR3 DNA: TGTGCCAGCAGCGTAGACAACGGAAACACCATATATTTT. Translation: CASSVDNGNTIYF. Based on the CDR3 plus reference TRBV9 and TRBJ1-3, the full variable domain is DSGVTQTPKHLITATGQRVTLRCSPRSGDLSVYWYQQSLDQGLQFLIQYYNGEERAKGNILERFSAQQFPDLHSELNLSSLELGDSALYFCASSVDNGNTIYFGEGSWLTVV.

The rearrangement uses TRBV29-1 and TRBJ1-1; 7 bases line up with TRBD1. The J segment lost 9 bases and the V segment lost 4 bases, leaving 5 bases of the junction unmatched. Germline CDR1 is SQVTM and CDR2 is ANQGSEA. CDR3 length: 11 amino acids. The CDR3 bases are TGCAGCGTTGCAGGGGGAACACAAGCTTTCTTT. It codes for CSVAGGTQAFF. The whole variable domain, remainder taken from reference TRBV29-1 and TRBJ1-1, is SAVISQKPSRDICQRGTSLTIQCQVDSQVTMMFWYRQQPGQSLTLIATANQGSEATYESGFVIDKFPISRPNLTFSTLTVSNMSPEDSSIYLCSVAGGTQAFFGQGTRLTVV.

The chain carries TRBV28 and TRBJ2-7; D is unresolved. The CDR3 contains 12 residues. From germline, CDR1 is MDHEN and CDR2 SYDVKM. The germline V and J ends were trimmed by 5 bases and 2 bases, with 7 bases remaining between them. The CDR3 region has the DNA TGTGCCAGCAGTCAACGGGCCTACGAGCAGTACTTC. Amino acid sequence: CASSQRAYEQYF.

J is TRBJ2-5 and V is TRBV18, with 9 bases matching TRBD1. CDR1 and CDR2 from the germline V gene are KGHSH and LQKENI. V lost 2 bases to trimming and J lost 3 bases; unmatched junction nucleotides: 7. This CDR3 is 16 amino acids long. The CDR3 reads CASSPIAGQGEETQYF. In DNA form, the CDR3 reads TGTGCCAGCTCACCAATTGCGGGACAGGGCGAAGAGACCCAGTACTTC.

The chain combines TRBV19 with TRBJ2-5, with unresolved D. CDR3 size: 14 residues. V was cut by 6 bases and J by 5 bases, with 16 bases left in between. Germline loops: CDR1 LNHDA, CDR2 SQIVND (reference sequence). The CDR3 nucleotides are TGTGCCAGTAGATCGCAGTCCGTTTCGGAGACCCAGTACTTC. It is translated as CASRSQSVSETQYF.

The V gene is TRBV29-1, the J gene TRBJ2-7, with 7 bases that match TRBD2. The CDR3 runs to 16 residues. V was pared by 4 bases and J by 0 bases, with 12 bases of the junction left unmatched. CDR1 SQVTM and CDR2 ANQGSEA come from the germline V gene. The CDR3 region is CSVAAGRGGSSYEQYF. The CDR3 nucleotides are TGCAGCGTTGCGGCAGGGAGGGGCGGGAGCTCCTACGAGCAGTACTTC.